The rows below give T cell receptor beta chains drawn from one sample of a study of blood T cell repertoires in COVID-19. Repertoires were generated with immunoSEQ multiplex PCR, while TCRdb's copy carries only in-frame clones and drops some. The sample lists some 170,000 clones; about 80% were seen once. The sequenced material came from peripheral blood. Receptors originate from a woman of 80 years or more with acute or convalescent COVID-19. Both conserved end residues are part of each CDR3. D genes are given only for firm matches. The size of a clone is reported for some rows only, either as once, few or many, or as a class for expanded clones.

abundance: NA; v_gene: TRBV19; d_gene: TRBD2; j_gene: TRBJ2-7; CDR3aa: CASSIPAGAGEQYF; CDR3nt: TGTGCCAGTAGTATACCAGCGGGAGCGGGGGAGCAGTACTTC
abundance: few; v_gene: TRBV10-1; d_gene: NA; j_gene: TRBJ1-1; CDR3aa: CASRGDGGKAFF; CDR3nt: TGCGCCAGCAGGGGGGACGGAGGGAAAGCTTTCTTT
abundance: NA; v_gene: TRBV7-2; d_gene: TRBD2; j_gene: TRBJ2-3; CDR3aa: CASSGLAGGRGTQYF; CDR3nt: TGTGCCAGCAGCGGACTAGCGGGGGGACGCGGTACGCAGTATTTT
abundance: NA; v_gene: TRBV19; d_gene: TRBD2; j_gene: TRBJ2-3; CDR3aa: CASSIQAGVSTDTQYF; CDR3nt: TGTGCCAGTAGTATTCAAGCGGGGGTGAGCACAGATACGCAGTATTTT
abundance: NA; v_gene: TRBV12-3/TRBV12-4; d_gene: NA; j_gene: TRBJ1-2; CDR3aa: CASSWRYGYTF; CDR3nt: TGTGCCAGCAGTTGGCGGTATGGCTACACCTTC
abundance: NA; v_gene: TRBV2; d_gene: TRBD1; j_gene: TRBJ1-5; CDR3aa: CASSRLRDRVTNQPQHF; CDR3nt: TGTGCCAGCAGTCGACTCCGGGACAGGGTTACCAATCAGCCCCAGCATTTT
abundance: NA; v_gene: TRBV19; d_gene: NA; j_gene: TRBJ2-6; CDR3aa: CASSSPGHRPSQSSGANVLTF; CDR3nt: TGTGCCAGTAGTTCGCCGGGACACCGGCCCAGTCAAAGCTCTGGGGCCAACGTCCTGACTTTC
abundance: NA; v_gene: TRBV4-2; d_gene: TRBD2; j_gene: TRBJ2-5; CDR3aa: CASSQDLAGGIEETQYF; CDR3nt: TGTGCCAGCAGCCAAGATCTAGCGGGAGGTATTGAGGAGACCCAGTACTTC
abundance: few; v_gene: TRBV4-3; d_gene: NA; j_gene: TRBJ1-2; CDR3aa: CASSQGQTSNYGYTF; CDR3nt: TGCGCCAGCAGCCAAGGACAGACCTCTAACTATGGCTACACCTTC
abundance: NA; v_gene: TRBV9; d_gene: TRBD2; j_gene: TRBJ2-1; CDR3aa: CASSYSPAGEAYEQFF; CDR3nt: TGTGCCAGCAGCTACAGTCCAGCGGGGGAAGCGTATGAGCAGTTCTTC
abundance: NA; v_gene: TRBV3-1/TRBV3-2; d_gene: TRBD1; j_gene: TRBJ1-4; CDR3aa: CASSQDRDRVYEKLFF; CDR3nt: TGTGCCAGCAGCCAAGATAGGGACAGGGTCTATGAAAAACTGTTTTTT
abundance: NA; v_gene: TRBV4-3; d_gene: NA; j_gene: TRBJ2-1; CDR3aa: CASSQDRRRGIYNEQFF; CDR3nt: TGCGCCAGCAGCCAAGATCGGAGGAGGGGCATCTACAATGAGCAGTTCTTC
abundance: NA; v_gene: TRBV6-2/TRBV6-3; d_gene: NA; j_gene: TRBJ2-3; CDR3aa: CASSYQSPDTQYF; CDR3nt: TGTGCCAGCAGTTATCAAAGCCCAGATACGCAGTATTTT
abundance: NA; v_gene: TRBV19; d_gene: NA; j_gene: TRBJ1-5; CDR3aa: CASSINPIGGNQPQHF; CDR3nt: TGTGCCAGTAGTATAAACCCAATCGGGGGCAATCAGCCCCAGCATTTT
abundance: NA; v_gene: TRBV2; d_gene: NA; j_gene: TRBJ2-2; CDR3aa: CASSAFRGTGELFF; CDR3nt: TGTGCCAGCAGCGCCTTCAGGGGAACCGGGGAGCTGTTTTTT
abundance: NA; v_gene: TRBV6-5; d_gene: TRBD1; j_gene: TRBJ2-7; CDR3aa: CASSTTTGIEQYF; CDR3nt: TGTGCCAGCAGTACCACGACAGGGATCGAGCAGTACTTC